This T cell receptor beta chain was sequenced for a study of CD8 T cells in ankylosing spondylitis. General observations from the study: Ankylosing spondylitis blood appeared to carry a characteristic TCR beta motif of roughly eight highly homologous variants. Disease-linked clones displayed a CD8+ phenotype and appeared relatively rarely in peripheral blood.

Worth noting for this clonotype: What it recognizes is unknown.

For TCR beta, libraries came from quantitative 5'-RACE with molecular barcodes. TCRdb recomputed calls from the 5' RACE reads with MiXCR, one row per CDR3 protein. This sample has about 800,000 distinct CDR3 sequences, with about 12% found just once. The CDR3 loop spans 15 amino acids. Germline V gene lookup returns CDR1 SGHKS and CDR2 YYEKEE (reference sequence). The germline V and J ends were trimmed by 0 bases and 4 bases, with 13 bases remaining between them. The clonotype was recovered from a male donor with ankylosing spondylitis. Source material: blood, either unsorted or a sorted T cell fraction (not recorded which). This chain links TRBV5-5 with TRBJ2-5; the D gene is possibly TRBD2 (6 bases). CDR3 in DNA: TGTGCCAGCAGCTTGGTCGGGGGTGGGGCAGAGACCCAGTACTTC. This sequence encodes CASSLVGGGAETQYF.